Listed below are T cell receptor beta chains from one sample, sequenced in a study of cytomegalovirus exposure and HLA in healthy donors. Sequenced by immunoSEQ multiplex PCR; TCRdb stores in-frame clones only, minus some. This repertoire shows over 120,000 clones, 77% found once; its top ten account for roughly 4.2%. Sequenced sample: PBMCs. The source is a male donor in good health and CMV-seronegative. Both conserved end residues are part of each CDR3. A D gene is named only where the DNA matches it firmly. Size is stated for part of the rows, as once, few or many counts, or as a class when the clone is expanded.

>TRBJ2-1|TRBV2|13|TRBD2|-
CARRTSGTGEQFF
TGTGCCAGACGGACTAGCGGGACAGGTGAGCAGTTCTTC
>TRBJ1-5|TRBV5-6|14|-|-
CASTLGGYNQPQHF
TGTGCCAGCACCCTAGGGGGTTACAATCAGCCCCAGCATTTT
>TRBJ1-2|TRBV30|12|-|-
CAWRMGAGGYTF
TGTGCCTGGAGGATGGGGGCGGGCGGCTACACCTTC
>TRBJ2-1|TRBV5-1|15|-|few
CASSLVGGANNEQFF
TGCGCCAGCAGCTTGGTGGGGGGGGCAAACAATGAGCAGTTCTTC
>TRBJ2-3|TRBV19|16|TRBD1|-
CASSGGAGGSTDTQYF
TGTGCCAGTAGCGGTGGGGCAGGGGGTTCCACAGATACGCAGTATTTT
>TRBJ1-1|TRBV6-1|14|-|-
CASSAQQMNTEAFF
TGTGCCAGCAGTGCACAGCAGATGAACACTGAAGCTTTCTTT
>TRBJ1-1|TRBV12-5|18|-|-
CASGLVSIGLGALKEAFF
TGTGCTAGTGGTTTGGTTTCGATTGGATTGGGGGCCCTCAAGGAAGCTTTCTTT
>TRBJ1-2|TRBV19|14|-|few
CASRTPGLAYGYTF
TGTGCCAGTAGAACCCCGGGACTCGCCTATGGCTACACCTTC
>TRBJ2-6|TRBV19|15|-|-
CASSIGHSGANGLTF
TGTGCCAGTAGTATAGGACACTCTGGGGCCAACGGCCTGACTTTC
>TRBJ2-3|TRBV7-9|14|TRBD1|-
CASSRQGGTDTQYF
TGTGCCAGCAGCCGACAGGGGGGCACAGATACGCAGTATTTT
>TRBJ2-2|TRBV7-2|16|-|-
CASSSGRLAFTGELFF
TGTGCCAGCAGCTCAGGGCGGTTAGCTTTTACCGGGGAGCTGTTTTTT
>TRBJ2-5|TRBV11-2|18|-|few
CASSLASVGGTYQETQYF
TGTGCCAGCAGCTTAGCTTCCGTGGGCGGGACGTACCAAGAGACCCAGTACTTC
>TRBJ1-2|TRBV28|11|-|-
CVSSFGYGYTF
TGTGTCAGCAGTTTCGGCTATGGCTACACCTTC
>TRBJ1-5|TRBV12-5|14|-|-
CASGSSGGGQPQHF
TGTGCTAGTGGTTCATCCGGGGGTGGTCAGCCCCAGCATTTT
>TRBJ2-4|TRBV13|14|-|-
CASSFSLAKNIQYF
TGTGCCAGCAGCTTTAGTCTAGCCAAAAACATTCAGTACTTC
>TRBJ2-4|TRBV4-2|13|-|-
CASSQLQGPDQYF
TGTGCCAGCAGCCAGCTTCAGGGGCCGGATCAGTACTTC
>TRBJ1-2|TRBV7-8|14|-|-
CASSPGQLIYGYTF
TGTGCCAGCAGCCCCGGACAGCTAATCTATGGCTACACCTTC
>TRBJ1-1|TRBV6-1|15|TRBD1|-
CASSLLRDRDYGAFF
TGTGCCAGCAGTCTCCTCCGGGACAGGGACTATGGAGCTTTCTTT
>TRBJ1-6|TRBV6-1|13|-|-
CASSDAVNSPLHF
TGTGCCAGCAGTGATGCAGTTAATTCACCCCTCCACTTT
>TRBJ2-5|TRBV5-6|17|-|few
CASSPLGGGAWRETQYF
TGTGCCAGCAGCCCCCTGGGTGGGGGGGCTTGGCGAGAGACCCAGTACTTC
>TRBJ1-1|TRBV9|14|-|-
CASSVDRAGTAAFF
TGTGCCAGCAGCGTAGACAGGGCTGGAACCGCAGCTTTCTTT
>TRBJ2-1|TRBV7-9|13|-|few
CASSHRTLWEQFF
TGTGCCAGCAGCCATCGGACTCTTTGGGAGCAGTTCTTC
>TRBJ1-1|TRBV7-2|14|-|-
CASSLEGRGSEAFF
TGTGCCAGCAGCTTAGAGGGCAGGGGATCTGAAGCTTTCTTT
>TRBJ2-4|TRBV7-9|11|-|-
CASSLRGKQYF
TGTGCCAGCAGCTTGAGAGGCAAGCAGTACTTC
>TRBJ1-2|TRBV5-1|15|TRBD1|-
CASSWTGGMIYGYTF
TGCGCCAGCAGCTGGACAGGGGGCATGATCTATGGCTACACCTTC
>TRBJ2-3|TRBV10-3|16|TRBD2|-
CAISEVSGGYTDTQYF
TGTGCCATCAGTGAGGTTAGCGGGGGGTACACAGATACGCAGTATTTT
>TRBJ1-2|TRBV27|11|-|-
CASGGRGGYTF
TGTGCCAGCGGCGGTAGGGGTGGCTACACCTTC
>TRBJ1-4|TRBV18|14|-|once
CASSPVRGDEKLFF
TGTGCCAGCTCACCAGTCAGGGGTGATGAAAAACTGTTTTTT
>TRBJ2-7|TRBV6-5|15|TRBD1|-
CASSYYGTGAYEQYF
TGTGCCAGCAGTTACTATGGGACAGGAGCCTACGAGCAGTACTTC
>TRBJ2-3|TRBV11-2|16|TRBD2|once
CASSLASGGFTDTQYF
TGTGCCAGCAGCTTAGCTAGCGGGGGGTTCACAGATACGCAGTATTTT
>TRBJ1-4|TRBV6-1|14|TRBD1|-
CASRKGQGNEKLFF
TGTGCCAGCAGAAAGGGACAGGGGAATGAAAAACTGTTTTTT